Each of the 31 T cell receptor beta chains below was sequenced from the same sample in a study of T cell responses to AZD1222 COVID-19 vaccine. Assay used: immunoSEQ multiplex PCR; TCRdb lists only in-frame clones, some missing. Altogether 150,000 to 200,000 clones are present, approximately 94% being singletons, with the ten largest covering 1.5% to 2%. The material sequenced was peripheral blood, taken 28 days after the second AZD1222 dose. These receptors all stem from an adult who received the AZD1222 COVID-19 vaccine.

This clone occurred once. This rearrangement joins TRBV7-2 to TRBJ1-1; D remains ambiguous. Deletions cut 0 bases from V and 6 bases from J, with 11 bases between. CDR3 length: 14 residues. Per germline, CDR1 SGHTA and CDR2 FQGNSA. CDR3 sequence (DNA): TGTGCCAGCAGCTTAGCCCCGCCATCGCCTGAAGCTTTCTTT. As protein: CASSLAPPSPEAFF. Full variable domain (rest looked up from reference TRBV7-2 and TRBJ1-1): GAGVSQSPSNKVTEKGKDVELRCDPISGHTALYWYRQSLGQGLEFLIYFQGNSAPDKSGLPSDRFSAERTGGSVSTLTIQRTQQEDSAVYLCASSLAPPSPEAFFGQGTRLTVV.

This chain uses TRBV6-4 with TRBJ1-1, with 8 nucleotides matching TRBD1. The CDR3 has 16 residues. The germline CDR1 and CDR2 sequences are MRHNA and SNTAGT. The V and J ends lost 0 bases and 5 bases, in that order; junction bases with no gene match: 8. CDR3 bases: TGTGCCAGCAGTGACTCGAACAGGGGGGTGAGGACTGAAGCTTTCTTT. It encodes CASSDSNRGVRTEAFF.

The gene calls are TRBV3-1 (or the pseudogene TRBV3-2) and TRBJ2-5; 13 nucleotides match TRBD2. The CDR3 runs to 16 residues. Germline V gene lookup returns CDR1 LGHDT and CDR2 YNNKEL (reference sequence). J gave up 7 bases and V 4 bases, and 9 bases lay outside the gene matches. CDR3 sequence (DNA): TGTGCCAGCAGCCCCACGGGACTAGCGGGAAGAGGGACCCAGTACTTC. Amino acids: CASSPTGLAGRGTQYF.

CDR3 loop: CSASLGTQNEKLFF. DNA for the CDR3: TGCAGTGCTAGTCTGGGGACACAAAATGAAAAACTGTTTTTT. The rearrangement links TRBV20-1 to TRBJ1-4; tentatively, D is TRBD1 (6 bases). The CDR3 runs to 14 residues. V was shortened by 3 bases and J by 5 bases, with 13 bases between the two germline ends. Per germline, CDR1 DFQATT and CDR2 SNEGSKA (reference sequence).

The chain's CDR3 is CASSLEWGSGNTIYF. CDR3 nucleotides: TGTGCCAGCAGTTTAGAATGGGGCTCTGGAAACACCATATATTTT. The V gene is TRBV28, the J gene TRBJ1-3; D uncertain. This CDR3 contains 15 residues. Germline CDR1 MDHEN, CDR2 SYDVKM. V was trimmed by 2 bases and J by 0 bases, leaving 8 bases between them.

This sequence joins TRBV12-3 or TRBV12-4 and TRBJ1-1; D uncertain. The CDR3 sequence is 13 residues long. Trimming pared 2 bases from V and 1 base from J, leaving 5 bases between. CDR3 in amino acids: CASSLTSNTEAFF. The CDR3 region has the DNA TGTGCCAGCAGTTTAACCTCGAACACTGAAGCTTTCTTT.

The chain is built from TRBV9 and TRBJ1-2; D is uncertain. The CDR3 contains 14 residues. The germline V gene has CDR1 SGDLS and CDR2 YYNGEE. Trimming left V 0 bases short and J 5 bases short, with 11 bases between. The chain's CDR3 is CASSVARSYYGYTF. CDR3 DNA: TGTGCCAGCAGCGTAGCTAGGAGTTATTATGGCTACACCTTC.

This clone was detected only once. The sample contains more than one DNA sequence encoding this CDR3. This chain joins TRBV21-1 and TRBJ1-5. TRBV21-1 counts as a pseudogene. The CDR3 contains 15 residues. CDR3 amino acids: CASSLLDPSLGAQHF. Here the CDR3 DNA reads TGTGCCAGTAGCCTCCTGGACCCTTCTCTGGGGGCCCAGCATTTT.

This chain links TRBV5-1 with TRBJ2-3; D uncertain. V was clipped by 0 bases and J by 2 bases, with 4 bases between them. CDR1 is SGHRS, CDR2 YFSETQ, per germline. This CDR3 has 13 amino acids. In DNA form, the CDR3 reads TGCGCCAGCAGCTTGGACTACACAGATACGCAGTATTTT. This translates into CASSLDYTDTQYF.

The V gene is TRBV2, the J gene TRBJ1-2, with a possible D match to TRBD1 (6 bases). Germline assignment: CDR1 SNHLY and CDR2 FYNNEI. The V end was cut by 7 bases, the J end by 5 bases, with 14 bases between. The CDR3 consists of 13 residues. This chain's CDR3 is CASTQGRDYGYTF. The CDR3 DNA sequence: TGTGCCAGCACTCAGGGGCGCGATTATGGCTACACCTTC. The variable domain in full, with the rest retrieved from reference TRBV2 and TRBJ1-2, is EPEVTQTPSHQVTQMGQEVILRCVPISNHLYFYWYRQILGQKVEFLVSFYNNEISEKSEIFDDQFSVERPDGSNFTLKIRSTKLEDSAMYFCASTQGRDYGYTFGSGTRLTVV.

The chain employs TRBV7-3 and TRBJ2-1; TRBD2 matches 10 bases. The CDR3 consists of 16 residues. After removal of 2 bases from V and 5 bases from J, the junction contained 6 bases not matched to a gene. Germline CDR1 is SGHTA and CDR2 is FQGTGA. The CDR3 region is CASSLLASGSNNEQFF. In DNA form, the CDR3 reads TGTGCCAGCAGCTTACTGGCTAGCGGGAGCAACAATGAGCAGTTCTTC.

This clone showed up just once. The V and J genes are TRBV14 and TRBJ1-4; the D gene is possibly TRBD1 (5 bases). Looked up from germline, CDR1 is SGHDN and CDR2 is FVKESK. There are 15 residues in the CDR3. Trimming shortened V by 0 bases and J by 3 bases, and 8 bases separated the two germline ends. CDR3 sequence reads: CASSQDRGSNEKLFF. The CDR3 nucleotides read TGTGCCAGCAGCCAAGATCGGGGGTCTAATGAAAAACTGTTTTTT.

The chain uses TRBV10-3 and TRBJ1-5; a weak D match, TRBD1 (6 bases). CDR3 length: 14 amino acids. V lost 0 bases and J 7 bases, leaving 10 bases between the germline ends. Looked up from germline, CDR1 is ENHRY and CDR2 is SYGVKD. The CDR3 here is CAISESVQGQPQHF. In DNA, the CDR3 is TGTGCCATCAGTGAGTCGGTCCAGGGGCAGCCCCAGCATTTT.

The genes are TRBV27 and TRBJ1-2; 7 nucleotides agree with TRBD1. The CDR3 consists of 14 residues. In germline, CDR1 is MNHEY, CDR2 SMNVEV (reference sequence). V lost 3 bases and J lost 5; bases outside the gene matches: 6. The CDR3 DNA sequence: TGTGCCAGCAGTTTCGCGGACAGGCCTTATGGCTACACCTTC. Translated, it gives CASSFADRPYGYTF.

The DNA of the CDR3 is TGTGCCAGCAGCGCCGCGGACAGAGAATATCAGCCCCAGCATTTT. Its protein is CASSAADREYQPQHF. The V gene is TRBV6-2 or TRBV6-3, the J gene TRBJ1-5, with a possible D match to TRBD1 (6 bases). Germline-derived CDR1 and CDR2 are MNHEY and SVGEGT. This CDR3 is 15 amino acids long. Between the trimmed V and J ends, which lost 6 bases and 5 bases, there was a span of 17 bases.

Here the CDR3 DNA reads TGTGCCAGCAGCCCCCGGACGGTTAACTATGGCTACACCTTC. Protein product: CASSPRTVNYGYTF. The chain uses TRBV9 and TRBJ1-2; D gene unclear. The ends were cut back, 4 bases at V and 1 base at J, with 11 bases in the middle. Germline assignment: CDR1 SGDLS and CDR2 YYNGEE. CDR3 length: 14 residues.

The DNA for the CDR3 is TGTGCCAGCAGCGAGACAGGGGGCCGACGGACTGAAGCTTTCTTT. This sequence encodes CASSETGGRRTEAFF. The chain couples TRBV9 to TRBJ1-1; 10 bases map to TRBD1. V dropped 3 bases and J dropped 5; count of bases not matched to a gene: 7. The germline gives CDR1 SGDLS, CDR2 YYNGEE. The CDR3 runs to 15 residues.

The chain joins TRBV7-6 to TRBJ1-1; D gene ambiguous. This CDR3 comprises 13 residues. The germline V gene encodes CDR1 SGHVS and CDR2 FNYEAQ. V dropped 6 bases and J dropped 6 bases, with 14 bases sitting between them. The CDR3 region has the DNA TGTGCCAGCAGTCGAGGCACGGCATCTGAAGCTTTCTTT. Translation gives CASSRGTASEAFF.

The chain recombines TRBV6-6 with TRBJ1-2; tentatively, D is TRBD1 (5 bases). Germline-derived CDR1 and CDR2 are MNHNY and SVGAGI (reference sequence). The CDR3 sequence is 15 residues long. With 7 bases removed from V and 8 bases from J, the gap between germline ends came to 23 bases. The CDR3 bases are TGTGCCAGCACCATTGGGGACCGCCCTATGGTAGGCTACACCTTC. Amino acid sequence: CASTIGDRPMVGYTF.

This chain links TRBV7-7 with TRBJ2-5; 7 nucleotides align to TRBD2. The germline gives CDR1 SSHAT, CDR2 FNYEAQ (reference sequence). CDR3 length: 15 amino acids. V shed 4 bases, J shed 4 bases, and the junction held 9 bases outside the gene matches. CDR3 nucleotides: TGTGCCAGCAGCTCCCTGGGGAGGGGAGGAGAGACCCAGTACTTC. As protein: CASSSLGRGGETQYF.

The CDR3, as DNA: TGTGCCAGCAGTCCTTTCGGGGGCGGCAATGAGCAGTTCTTC. Protein: CASSPFGGGNEQFF. The rearrangement joins TRBV27 to TRBJ2-1; D tentatively fits TRBD1 or TRBD2 (6 bases each). The CDR3 runs 14 residues. V dropped 5 bases and J dropped 6 bases, with 14 bases sitting between them. Germline V CDR1 and CDR2: MNHEY, SMNVEV (reference sequence).

V gene TRBV6-1 combines with J gene TRBJ2-5; no firm D call. The CDR3 is 13 residues long. Germline CDR1 MNHNS, CDR2 SASEGT. The V and J ends lost 2 bases and 7 bases respectively, with 11 bases between them. CDR3 amino acids: CASSEIRIGTQYF. Written as DNA, the CDR3 is TGTGCCAGCAGTGAAATACGAATCGGGACCCAGTACTTC.

This clone was seen a few times. The chain is built from TRBV10-1 and TRBJ1-1, with TRBD1 identical over 8 bases. The CDR3 extends over 13 amino acids. V shed 6 bases and J 8 bases; nucleotides not matched to a gene: 8. CDR1 and CDR2 (germline): WNHNN, SYGVQD (reference sequence). CDR3 DNA sequence: TGCGCCAGCAGGCTCACCTGGACAGGGGAAGCTTTCTTT. This translates into CASRLTWTGEAFF.

The rearrangement links TRBV9 to TRBJ1-5; the D gene is possibly TRBD1 (5 bases). V lost 4 bases and J 0 bases, leaving 11 bases between the germline ends. Germline lookup yields CDR1 SGDLS and CDR2 YYNGEE. The CDR3 has 15 residues. The CDR3 region is CASSQDSFSNQPQHF. The CDR3 DNA sequence: TGTGCCAGCAGCCAAGACAGCTTTAGCAATCAGCCCCAGCATTTT.

The J gene is TRBJ2-5, the V gene TRBV29-1; 8 nucleotides agree with TRBD1. V was clipped by 6 bases and J by 5 bases; unmatched bases: 11. Germline V gene data show CDR1 as SQVTM and CDR2 as ANQGSEA. The CDR3 sequence is 14 residues long. In DNA form, the CDR3 reads TGCAGCGTCCAACCAGGGGGCTTGTGGGAGACCCAGTACTTC. This codes for CSVQPGGLWETQYF. The entire variable domain, with the rest obtained from reference TRBV29-1 and TRBJ2-5, is as follows: SAVISQKPSRDICQRGTSLTIQCQVDSQVTMMFWYRQQPGQSLTLIATANQGSEATYESGFVIDKFPISRPNLTFSTLTVSNMSPEDSSIYLCSVQPGGLWETQYFGPGTRLLVL.

The chain is built from TRBV28 and TRBJ1-1; 9 bases line up with TRBD1. Germline V lookup: CDR1 MDHEN, CDR2 SYDVKM. The J segment lost 4 bases and the V segment lost 5 bases, leaving 5 bases of the junction unmatched. The CDR3 is made up of 14 amino acids. CDR3: CASSPTGGRTEAFF. The CDR3 DNA sequence: TGTGCCAGCAGTCCTACAGGGGGCCGCACTGAAGCTTTCTTT.

The V and J genes are TRBV2 and TRBJ1-1, with D maybe TRBD1 (5 bases). V was shortened by 3 bases and J by 6 bases, with 11 bases between the two germline ends. This CDR3 spans 13 amino acids. The germline CDR1 and CDR2 sequences are SNHLY and FYNNEI. This CDR3 reads CASSEGPVAEAFF. In DNA, the CDR3 is TGTGCCAGCAGTGAGGGACCCGTTGCTGAAGCTTTCTTT.

This sequence joins TRBV29-1 and TRBJ2-4, with 9 bases fitting TRBD1. Germline trimming cut 7 bases from V and 9 bases from J; bases unmatched to any gene: 13. The CDR3 extends over 14 amino acids. The V gene's germline CDR1 is SQVTM and CDR2 ANQGSEA. Here the CDR3 reads CSAARDRDGGIQYF. For the CDR3, the DNA is TGCAGCGCCGCGAGGGACAGGGATGGGGGCATTCAGTACTTC.

CDR3 sequence reads: CASSFNGNTEAFF. In DNA, the CDR3 is TGTGCCAGCAGCTTTAATGGGAACACTGAAGCTTTCTTT. The chain recombines TRBV11-2 with TRBJ1-1; D is ambiguous. V lost 3 bases to trimming and J lost 1 base, with 6 bases between them. The germline CDR1 and CDR2 sequences are SGHAT and FQNNGV. This CDR3 is built from 13 residues.

This chain uses TRBV2 with TRBJ1-1; no definite D call. This CDR3 is 13 amino acids long. The V and J ends lost 5 bases and 1 base respectively, with 8 bases between them. Germline V gene sequence: CDR1 SNHLY, CDR2 FYNNEI. In DNA, the CDR3 is TGTGCCAGCAGTACGAATAGGAACACTGAAGCTTTCTTT. Protein: CASSTNRNTEAFF.

This chain links TRBV30 with TRBJ1-5, with a weak D call TRBD1 (5 bases). V was cut by 3 bases and J by 4 bases, with 16 bases left in between. Germline CDR1 reads GTSNPN; CDR2 reads SVGIG (reference sequence). This CDR3 is 15 amino acids long. The CDR3 bases are TGTGCCTGGAGCTCGGGATTGGGGCGAAATCAGCCCCAGCATTTT. It translates to CAWSSGLGRNQPQHF. The variable domain in full, completed from reference TRBV30 and TRBJ1-5, reads SQTIHQWPATLVQPVGSPLSLECTVEGTSNPNLYWYRQAAGRGLQLLFYSVGIGQISSEVPQNLSASRPQDRQFILSSKKLLLSDSGFYLCAWSSGLGRNQPQHFGDGTRLSIL.